A single sample gave rise to the 15 T cell receptor beta chains below, sequenced in a study of shared clonotypes between healthy human individuals (dated by TCRdb to 2018 to 2020). The protocol used for the library was the immunoSEQ multiplex PCR assay. Sourced from immuneACCESS, this table was stored by TCRdb with only in-frame sequences that have V and J called. A share of the clones is absent; for the studies checked, an unresolved V gene accounts for under half, and the remainder has no known explanation. In all, the sample holds some 510,000 clones, and 75% to 85% of those were seen once. The top ten clones comprise roughly 13% of the sample. Specimen: PBMCs. The receptors were sampled from a woman in her 40s in good health. Some clones in this sample may be carry-over from other donors' samples.

This chain uses TRBV7-8 with TRBJ2-1; 8 bases line up with TRBD2. The CDR3 runs to 14 residues. Trimming took 3 bases from V and 7 from J; bases not matched to a gene: 5. Per germline, CDR1 SGHVS and CDR2 FQNEAQ. The CDR3 nucleotides read TGTGCCAGCAGCTTTGGACTAGCTCGGAATGAGCAGTTCTTC. This sequence encodes CASSFGLARNEQFF.

This clone was observed a few times. For the CDR3, the DNA is TGTGCCAGCAGTCGACTAGCGGGATTAAACAATGAGCAGTTCTTC. It encodes CASSRLAGLNNEQFF. The V gene is TRBV9, the J gene TRBJ2-1; TRBD2 aligns across 11 bases. Losses at the gene ends were 5 bases for V and 5 bases for J; bases not matched to a gene: 6. The length of the CDR3 is 15 residues. Per germline, CDR1 SGDLS and CDR2 YYNGEE.

The chain combines TRBV4-1 with TRBJ1-2, with no clear D. V was clipped by 0 bases and J by 4 bases, with 12 bases between them. There are 15 residues in the CDR3. The germline V gene encodes CDR1 MGHRA and CDR2 YSYEKL. Here the CDR3 DNA reads TGCGCCAGCAGCCAAGAAACTCTGACGGCCTATGGCTACACCTTC. This encodes CASSQETLTAYGYTF.

About this clone: In the same sample, other DNA sequences code for this CDR3. This chain connects TRBV29-1 to TRBJ1-1; maybe TRBD1 (5 bases). CDR1 SQVTM and CDR2 ANQGSEA come from the germline V gene. This CDR3 region has 15 residues. Trimming shortened V by 5 bases and J by 0 bases, and 16 bases separated the two germline ends. The CDR3 bases are TGCAGCGTTAGGGCGGGGTGGGGCATGAACACTGAAGCTTTCTTT. This codes for CSVRAGWGMNTEAFF.

The J gene is TRBJ2-2, the V gene TRBV7-8; 7 nucleotides match TRBD1. The J segment lost 4 bases and the V segment lost 8 bases, leaving 13 bases of the junction unmatched. Germline values: CDR1 SGHVS, CDR2 FQNEAQ. CDR3 length: 16 amino acids. CDR3 sequence reads: CASGSRGGEGTGELFF. The CDR3 coding sequence is TGTGCCAGCGGTTCTAGAGGGGGCGAAGGCACCGGGGAGCTGTTTTTT.

This clone was seen more than once but under ten times. This sequence joins TRBV7-9 and TRBJ2-1; D is perhaps TRBD1 or TRBD2 (5 bases each). The CDR3 consists of 14 residues. The germline gives CDR1 SEHNR, CDR2 FQNEAQ (reference sequence). Deletions cut 2 bases from V and 6 bases from J, with 11 bases between. Here the CDR3 reads CASSLLGGGNEQFF. The CDR3 DNA sequence: TGTGCCAGCAGCTTATTGGGTGGGGGCAATGAGCAGTTCTTC. Full variable domain (outside the CDR3, taken from reference TRBV7-9 and TRBJ2-1): DTGVSQNPRHKITKRGQNVTFRCDPISEHNRLYWYRQTLGQGPEFLTYFQNEAQLEKSRLLSDRFSAERPKGSFSTLEIQRTEQGDSAMYLCASSLLGGGNEQFFGPGTRLTVL.

Of note for this clone: Distinct nucleotide sequences in the sample also encode this CDR3. The V gene is TRBV19, the J gene TRBJ1-1; unclear D gene. The CDR3 has 14 residues. In germline, CDR1 is LNHDA, CDR2 SQIVND (reference sequence). V was shortened by 4 bases and J by 0 bases, with 9 bases between the two germline ends. DNA for the CDR3: TGTGCCAGTAGTACAGGACGGATGAACACTGAAGCTTTCTTT. This translates into CASSTGRMNTEAFF.

This clone was counted a few times. The V call is TRBV7-3, the J call TRBJ2-2; no firm D call. Trimming shortened V by 5 bases and J by 2 bases, and 15 bases separated the two germline ends. The CDR3 consists of 16 residues. Germline CDR1 reads SGHTA; CDR2 reads FQGTGA. In DNA form, the CDR3 reads TGTGCCAGCAGCCCACGGAAGGGAAGAAACACCGGGGAGCTGTTTTTT. This sequence encodes CASSPRKGRNTGELFF.

The chain employs TRBV7-9 and TRBJ1-3; D unresolved. CDR1 and CDR2 from the germline V gene are SEHNR and FQNEAQ (reference sequence). V shed 5 bases and J shed 4 bases, with 12 bases lying between them. The CDR3 spans 14 residues. The CDR3 DNA reads TGTGCCAGCAGCCCGGCCCCTCGAGGAAACACCATATATTTT. Protein product: CASSPAPRGNTIYF.

This clone was counted a single time. This chain connects TRBV28 to TRBJ2-5; 11 bases align to TRBD2. There are 14 residues in the CDR3. The junction had 6 bases not matched to a gene; V was cut back by 7 bases and J by 5 bases. Germline V CDR1 and CDR2: MDHEN, SYDVKM. CDR3 loop: CASKVAGGEETQYF. DNA for the CDR3: TGTGCCAGCAAAGTAGCGGGAGGGGAGGAGACCCAGTACTTC.

This rearrangement joins TRBV7-3 to TRBJ1-1, with a possible D match to TRBD1 (6 bases). Per the germline V gene, CDR1 is SGHTA and CDR2 is FQGTGA. Trimming stripped 0 bases from V and 1 base from J, with 21 bases between. This CDR3 is 19 amino acids long. CDR3 nucleotides: TGTGCCAGCAGCTTAACGGGGTCTGGCAGGGGAATCCCGAACACTGAAGCTTTCTTT. It encodes CASSLTGSGRGIPNTEAFF.

J is TRBJ2-3 and V is TRBV5-1; 10 bases map to TRBD2. Germline V gene lookup returns CDR1 SGHRS and CDR2 YFSETQ. CDR3 length: 16 amino acids. J gave up 2 bases and V 4 bases, and 7 bases lay outside the gene matches. The CDR3 is CASSGGLAALTDTQYF. Written as DNA, the CDR3 is TGCGCCAGCAGCGGTGGACTAGCGGCCCTCACAGATACGCAGTATTTT.

This clone has only a few counts. The chain recombines TRBV13 with TRBJ2-1, with 10 bases lining up with TRBD1. This CDR3 has 16 residues. In germline, CDR1 is PRHDT, CDR2 FYEKMQ (reference sequence). Germline trimming cut 5 bases from V and 4 bases from J; bases unmatched to any gene: 8. The CDR3 DNA sequence: TGTGCCAGCAGCGACGGGACAGGGGAAGTTTACAATGAGCAGTTCTTC. Translation: CASSDGTGEVYNEQFF.

This chain uses TRBV18 with TRBJ1-1; D call uncertain. The CDR3 has 17 amino acids. Looked up from germline, CDR1 is KGHSH and CDR2 is LQKENI. The V gene lost 3 bases and the J gene lost 7 bases, with 24 bases spanning the gap. The CDR3 region has the DNA TGTGCCAGCTCACCCAACCGTCTTAGCCAGGACTACAATGAAGCTTTCTTT. It codes for CASSPNRLSQDYNEAFF.

This chain uses TRBV18 with TRBJ2-1; D may be TRBD2 (5 bases). V dropped 6 bases and J dropped 2 bases, with 14 bases sitting between them. Per germline, CDR1 KGHSH and CDR2 LQKENI. CDR3 length equals 15 residues. In nucleotides, the CDR3 is TGTGCCAGCTCCGGCCAGCGGCCCCCCTACAATGAGCAGTTCTTC. It encodes CASSGQRPPYNEQFF.